This entry concerns a single T cell receptor beta chain. The protocol was immunoSEQ multiplex PCR, while the TCRdb copy is restricted to in-frame clones and leaves out a portion. The data contain hundreds of thousands of clones, about 89% of them seen just once; the ten biggest clones take up approximately 9.8%. The sample comes from a study of blood T cell repertoires in COVID-19. Grouping used clinical history reported by participants in a survey and questionnaire. Donors of Cohort 3 who recovered were those that had two negative PCRs, clearance, or symptom resolution. The CDR3 totals 13 residues. The germline CDR1 and CDR2 sequences are SGHNT and YENEEA. The trim removed 1 base at V and 9 bases at J, leaving 5 bases unmatched.

The sequenced material came from PBMCs or T cells enriched from blood (not recorded which). V and J are TRBV11-3 and TRBJ2-7, with 8 bases aligning to TRBD2. The TCR sequence derives from a woman aged 40-49 years who had recovered from COVID-19. The CDR3 loop reads CASSLGRTSRQYF. The CDR3 bases are TGTGCCAGCAGCTTAGGGCGGACTAGCCGGCAGTACTTC.